This TCR beta chain was identified in a study of cytomegalovirus exposure and HLA in healthy donors. General study findings and limits: Later analysis identified a missense DCLRE1C variant that was linked to TCR beta V- and J-gene trimming. Analyses of presence and absence presupposed an approximately uniform sequencing depth across donors. The availability of immune exposure information extended only to CMV serostatus.

As for this clone: Its antigen is not identified.

CDR1 and CDR2 from the germline V gene are MDHEN and SYDVKM. This CDR3 region has 17 residues. The V segment lost 2 bases and the J segment 0 bases; nucleotides outside the gene matches: 9. This PCR relied on a set of 60 Vbeta primers and 13 Jbeta primers. The assay was immunoSEQ multiplex PCR, and TCRdb's table has in-frame clones only and misses some. In the table there are roughly 120,000 clones, about 80% of which are singletons. The sample consisted of PBMCs. The source of this sequence is a man aged 50 or older in good health and CMV-seropositive. This chain links TRBV28 with TRBJ1-1; 7 bases line up with TRBD1. The CDR3 is CASSLTGDRVLNTEAFF. The CDR3 nucleotides read TGTGCCAGCAGTTTAACAGGGGACAGAGTTTTGAACACTGAAGCTTTCTTT.